The rows below give T cell receptor beta chains drawn from one sample of a study of T-cell memory formation after mild COVID-19. In TCRdb, the 5' RACE reads were re-called with MiXCR into one record per CDR3 protein. The table lists 110,000 to 150,000 distinct CDR3 sequences, more than 13% of them singletons, with around 28% in the top ten. Sequenced: PBMCs or a T cell subset sorted from them (not recorded which). The receptor set was obtained from an adult woman who had mild COVID-19 (a few samples of this study predate the infection). Cell type and time point are not known. CDR3s include the opening cysteine and the closing phenylalanine or tryptophan. Fields, in order: clone size, D gene, V gene, J gene, CDR3 DNA, CDR3 protein. The D gene is left open where the match is weak. Clone size is given for some rows only: seen once, a few or many times, or a class if the clone is expanded.

abundance: once
d_gene: TRBD2
v_gene: TRBV30
j_gene: TRBJ2-1
CDR3nt: TGTGCCTGGAGTGTGAGGCGGGGGGAGCAGTTCTTC
CDR3aa: CAWSVRRGEQFF

abundance: .
d_gene: .
v_gene: TRBV6-2/TRBV6-3
j_gene: TRBJ1-1
CDR3nt: TGTGCCAGCAGTTACTCGCGGCAGACTCTTGAAGCTTTCTTT
CDR3aa: CASSYSRQTLEAFF

abundance: few
d_gene: .
v_gene: TRBV5-6
j_gene: TRBJ2-7
CDR3nt: TGTGCCAGCAGCCTAAACCAGGGTTCCGAGCAGTACTTC
CDR3aa: CASSLNQGSEQYF

abundance: few
d_gene: .
v_gene: TRBV9
j_gene: TRBJ2-3
CDR3nt: TGTGCCAGCAGCGTAGTTAAGGGGAGAGGGGCAGATACGCAGTATTTT
CDR3aa: CASSVVKGRGADTQYF

abundance: many
d_gene: TRBD1
v_gene: TRBV5-6
j_gene: TRBJ2-1
CDR3nt: TGTGCCAGCAGCTTGGGGACAGGGAATCATGAGCAGTTCTTC
CDR3aa: CASSLGTGNHEQFF

abundance: many
d_gene: .
v_gene: TRBV6-5
j_gene: TRBJ2-7
CDR3nt: TGTGCCAGCAGTTTCCTTCAGGGTTACGAGCAGTACTTC
CDR3aa: CASSFLQGYEQYF

abundance: .
d_gene: .
v_gene: TRBV12-3/TRBV12-4
j_gene: TRBJ2-1
CDR3nt: TGTGCCAGCAGCTCCGTCTCCAATGAGCAGTTCTTC
CDR3aa: CASSSVSNEQFF

abundance: few
d_gene: .
v_gene: TRBV2
j_gene: TRBJ2-5
CDR3nt: TGTGCCAGCAGTGCCGGTAGCCGGGAGACCCAGTACTTC
CDR3aa: CASSAGSRETQYF

abundance: .
d_gene: .
v_gene: TRBV5-4
j_gene: TRBJ2-5
CDR3nt: TGTGCCAGCAGCTTGCCAGGGCAGGCAGAGAGAGAGACCCAGTACTTC
CDR3aa: CASSLPGQAERETQYF

abundance: few
d_gene: TRBD2
v_gene: TRBV3-1
j_gene: TRBJ2-5
CDR3nt: TGTGCCAGCAGCCAAGATTTCCTAGCGGGAGGGCCTGGGGAGACCCAGTACTTC
CDR3aa: CASSQDFLAGGPGETQYF

abundance: .
d_gene: .
v_gene: TRBV4-1
j_gene: TRBJ1-1
CDR3nt: TGCGCCAGCAGTCCGGGGGTGGCGTGGGAAGCTTTCTTT
CDR3aa: CASSPGVAWEAFF

abundance: .
d_gene: TRBD2
v_gene: TRBV20-1
j_gene: TRBJ2-5
CDR3nt: TGCAGTGCTAGAGGGGTCCCGCGGGAGCCCCGTAGGCAAGAGACCCAGTACTTC
CDR3aa: CSARGVPREPRRQETQYF

abundance: once
d_gene: .
v_gene: TRBV19
j_gene: TRBJ2-1
CDR3nt: TGTGCCAGTAGTATAGATGCGTCATTCTACAATGAGCAGTTCTTC
CDR3aa: CASSIDASFYNEQFF

abundance: few
d_gene: .
v_gene: TRBV29-1
j_gene: TRBJ2-3
CDR3nt: TGCAGCGTGACAAGCTCTAGCACAGATACGCAGTATTTT
CDR3aa: CSVTSSSTDTQYF

abundance: .
d_gene: .
v_gene: TRBV5-1
j_gene: TRBJ1-1
CDR3nt: TGCGCCACCGCCCCCTCCATGAACACTGAAGCTTTCTTT
CDR3aa: CATAPSMNTEAFF

abundance: few
d_gene: .
v_gene: TRBV27
j_gene: TRBJ2-1
CDR3nt: TGTGCCAGCAGTTTGTTAGGTGCTCCGAGGCAGTTCTTC
CDR3aa: CASSLLGAPRQFF

abundance: .
d_gene: TRBD2
v_gene: TRBV11-2
j_gene: TRBJ2-3
CDR3nt: TGTGCCAGCAGCTTAGTCACTAGCGGGAGGGCCCTTAGCACAGATACGCAGTATTTT
CDR3aa: CASSLVTSGRALSTDTQYF

abundance: .
d_gene: .
v_gene: TRBV4-2
j_gene: TRBJ1-5
CDR3nt: TGTGCCAGCAGCCAAGAGGAGGGGGGGAGGAATCAGCCCCAGCATTTT
CDR3aa: CASSQEEGGRNQPQHF

abundance: few
d_gene: TRBD2
v_gene: TRBV4-3
j_gene: TRBJ2-7
CDR3nt: TGCGCCAGCAGCCAAGATCGAGCGCGGGGGTCCTACGAGCAGTACTTC
CDR3aa: CASSQDRARGSYEQYF

abundance: many
d_gene: TRBD2
v_gene: TRBV29-1
j_gene: TRBJ2-1
CDR3nt: TGCAGCGTATTAGCGGGGATCGACTCCTACAATGAGCAGTTCTTC
CDR3aa: CSVLAGIDSYNEQFF

abundance: .
d_gene: TRBD1
v_gene: TRBV5-1
j_gene: TRBJ2-7
CDR3nt: TGCGCCAGCAGCTTACCGGGACAGGGCTACGAGCAGTACTTC
CDR3aa: CASSLPGQGYEQYF

abundance: .
d_gene: .
v_gene: TRBV6-5
j_gene: TRBJ2-7
CDR3nt: TGTGCCAGCAGAGACAGTTCCTACGAGCAGTACTTC
CDR3aa: CASRDSSYEQYF

abundance: few
d_gene: TRBD2
v_gene: TRBV7-9
j_gene: TRBJ2-3
CDR3nt: TGTGCCAGCAGCTGGGGACTAGCGGACACAGATACGCAGTATTTT
CDR3aa: CASSWGLADTDTQYF

abundance: .
d_gene: .
v_gene: TRBV29-1
j_gene: TRBJ1-2
CDR3nt: TGCAGCGTTGTAGTGACAGGCCCTAACTATGGCTACACCTTC
CDR3aa: CSVVVTGPNYGYTF

abundance: .
d_gene: TRBD1
v_gene: TRBV5-6
j_gene: TRBJ1-4
CDR3nt: TGTGCCAGCAGCCTGTCCGGGACAGGGGGCCTAAAACTGTTTTTT
CDR3aa: CASSLSGTGGLKLFF

abundance: many
d_gene: .
v_gene: TRBV5-1
j_gene: TRBJ2-1
CDR3nt: TGCGCCAGCAGCCCCAGCGGTGACCACTCCTACAATGAGCAGTTCTTC
CDR3aa: CASSPSGDHSYNEQFF

abundance: few
d_gene: TRBD1
v_gene: TRBV9
j_gene: TRBJ1-1
CDR3nt: TGTGCCAGCAGCGCGTGGGGACAGGGGGATGAAGCTTTCTTT
CDR3aa: CASSAWGQGDEAFF

abundance: many
d_gene: TRBD1
v_gene: TRBV4-3
j_gene: TRBJ2-7
CDR3nt: TGCGCCAGCAGCCAAGAGGACAGGTCCAGCTCCTACGAGCAGTACTTC
CDR3aa: CASSQEDRSSSYEQYF

abundance: few
d_gene: .
v_gene: TRBV7-9
j_gene: TRBJ2-1
CDR3nt: TGTGCCAGCAGCTTAGTACAGGGTAGGAATGAGCAGTTCTTC
CDR3aa: CASSLVQGRNEQFF

abundance: .
d_gene: .
v_gene: TRBV19
j_gene: TRBJ2-7
CDR3nt: TGTGCCAGTACGGCAGGGAACTACGAGCAGTACTTC
CDR3aa: CASTAGNYEQYF

abundance: .
d_gene: .
v_gene: TRBV7-9
j_gene: TRBJ2-7
CDR3nt: TGTGCCAGCAGCCCGGGGGACAGCTTCTACGAGCAGTACTTC
CDR3aa: CASSPGDSFYEQYF

abundance: .
d_gene: .
v_gene: TRBV11-2
j_gene: TRBJ2-5
CDR3nt: TGTGCCAGCAGCTCCTCTAGCGCATTGGAGACCCAGTACTTC
CDR3aa: CASSSSSALETQYF

abundance: few
d_gene: TRBD1
v_gene: TRBV20-1
j_gene: TRBJ1-4
CDR3nt: TGCAGTGCGGGTCAGGGGGAATGGGAAAAACTGTTTTTT
CDR3aa: CSAGQGEWEKLFF

abundance: few
d_gene: TRBD1
v_gene: TRBV5-1
j_gene: TRBJ1-1
CDR3nt: TGCGCCAGCAGCTTGTATCCGTTGACACAGGGGTTGAGCACTGAAGCTTTCTTT
CDR3aa: CASSLYPLTQGLSTEAFF

abundance: .
d_gene: .
v_gene: TRBV7-6
j_gene: TRBJ2-1
CDR3nt: TGTGCCAGCAGCCCCGAAGGGGGGGCCAATGAGCAGTTCTTC
CDR3aa: CASSPEGGANEQFF

abundance: .
d_gene: .
v_gene: TRBV7-9
j_gene: TRBJ1-1
CDR3nt: TGTGCCAGCAGCGTGGGAGTAACTGAAGCTTTCTTT
CDR3aa: CASSVGVTEAFF

abundance: .
d_gene: .
v_gene: TRBV28
j_gene: TRBJ2-7
CDR3nt: TGTGCCAGCAGTTTATCCGGCCCCGGGCCGGTCTACGAGCAGTACTTC
CDR3aa: CASSLSGPGPVYEQYF

abundance: many
d_gene: TRBD2
v_gene: TRBV7-8
j_gene: TRBJ2-2
CDR3nt: TGTGCCAGCAGCCCGGATCCTAGCGGGGGGTCGACCGGGGAGCTGTTTTTT
CDR3aa: CASSPDPSGGSTGELFF

abundance: few
d_gene: .
v_gene: TRBV12-3/TRBV12-4
j_gene: TRBJ2-1
CDR3nt: TGTGCCAGCAGTCCCGCTAGCGCGAGACGCCCGAGCGATGAGCAGTTCTTC
CDR3aa: CASSPASARRPSDEQFF

abundance: few
d_gene: TRBD1
v_gene: TRBV5-1
j_gene: TRBJ2-1
CDR3nt: TGCGCCAGCAGAATAACAGGGGACTCCTACAATGAGCAGTTCTTC
CDR3aa: CASRITGDSYNEQFF

abundance: few
d_gene: TRBD2
v_gene: TRBV5-1
j_gene: TRBJ2-1
CDR3nt: TGCGCCAGCAGCCCTACCGGGACTAGCGGGAGTTTAGCCTACAATGAGCAGTTCTTC
CDR3aa: CASSPTGTSGSLAYNEQFF

abundance: few
d_gene: TRBD1
v_gene: TRBV29-1
j_gene: TRBJ1-1
CDR3nt: TGCAGCGTTGAAGTGTTAGTTAGGGGACAGCCGAACACTGAAGCTTTCTTT
CDR3aa: CSVEVLVRGQPNTEAFF

abundance: .
d_gene: .
v_gene: TRBV25-1
j_gene: TRBJ2-3
CDR3nt: TGTGCCAGCAGTGTCTGGGGGCTCGGCACAGATACGCAGTATTTT
CDR3aa: CASSVWGLGTDTQYF

abundance: few
d_gene: TRBD2
v_gene: TRBV9
j_gene: TRBJ2-5
CDR3nt: TGTGCCAGCAGCGTAGGCGGGAGTGGGGAGACCCAGTACTTC
CDR3aa: CASSVGGSGETQYF

abundance: many
d_gene: .
v_gene: TRBV29-1
j_gene: TRBJ2-1
CDR3nt: TGCAGCGTTGTAACGGGGGCCGACTACAATGAGCAGTTCTTC
CDR3aa: CSVVTGADYNEQFF

abundance: .
d_gene: .
v_gene: TRBV7-3
j_gene: TRBJ2-7
CDR3nt: TGTGCCAGCAGCTTAACTCACCGGGGCTCCTACTCCTACGAGCAGTACTTC
CDR3aa: CASSLTHRGSYSYEQYF

abundance: .
d_gene: .
v_gene: TRBV7-9
j_gene: TRBJ1-5
CDR3nt: TGTGCCAGCAGCTTATCAATCGGGTTGAATCAGCCCCAGCATTTT
CDR3aa: CASSLSIGLNQPQHF

abundance: many
d_gene: .
v_gene: TRBV12-3/TRBV12-4
j_gene: TRBJ2-1
CDR3nt: TGTGCCAGCAGTTTGGAGATACAGAATGAGCAGTTCTTC
CDR3aa: CASSLEIQNEQFF